These T cell receptor beta chains were read from a single sample in a study of T cell responses to AZD1222 COVID-19 vaccine. The assay was immunoSEQ multiplex PCR, and TCRdb's table has in-frame clones only and misses some. This sample carries 150,000 to 200,000 clones, 92% of them seen once, and the ten largest clones take 1% to 1.5%. The specimen comprised peripheral blood, sampled 28 days after the second AZD1222 dose. These receptor sequences come from an adult who received the AZD1222 COVID-19 vaccine. Each CDR3 is given with its conserved first and last residue. Each record gives: V gene, D gene, J gene, clone size, CDR3 length, CDR3 protein, CDR3 DNA. The D gene is left open where the match is weak. Size tells how often a clone was seen (once, few, many) or the class of an expanded clone, and some rows leave it out.

V gene: TRBV2
D gene: TRBD2
J gene: TRBJ2-7
clone size: .
CDR3 length: 15
CDR3 protein: CASSEASGGKNEQYF
CDR3 DNA: TGTGCCAGCAGTGAAGCTAGCGGGGGAAAAAACGAGCAGTACTTC

V gene: TRBV5-6
D gene: TRBD1
J gene: TRBJ1-3
clone size: .
CDR3 length: 16
CDR3 protein: CASSRGQGASGNTIYF
CDR3 DNA: TGTGCCAGCAGCAGAGGACAGGGGGCCTCTGGAAACACCATATATTTT

V gene: TRBV19
D gene: TRBD2
J gene: TRBJ2-3
clone size: .
CDR3 length: 13
CDR3 protein: CASSTGGTDTQYF
CDR3 DNA: TGTGCCAGTAGTACGGGGGGTACAGATACGCAGTATTTT

V gene: TRBV25-1
D gene: .
J gene: TRBJ2-3
clone size: .
CDR3 length: 16
CDR3 protein: CASSGGQGSSTDTQYF
CDR3 DNA: TGTGCCAGCAGTGGGGGGCAGGGCTCTAGCACAGATACGCAGTATTTT

V gene: TRBV5-8
D gene: .
J gene: TRBJ2-7
clone size: .
CDR3 length: 14
CDR3 protein: CASSFRDWPYEQYF
CDR3 DNA: TGTGCCAGCAGCTTTCGGGACTGGCCCTACGAGCAGTACTTC

V gene: TRBV7-9
D gene: .
J gene: TRBJ2-6
clone size: .
CDR3 length: 15
CDR3 protein: CASSPETGGANVLTF
CDR3 DNA: TGTGCCAGCAGCCCGGAGACGGGTGGGGCCAACGTCCTGACTTTC

V gene: TRBV3-1/TRBV3-2
D gene: .
J gene: TRBJ1-2
clone size: .
CDR3 length: 13
CDR3 protein: CASSRGRHYGYTF
CDR3 DNA: TGTGCCAGCAGCCGGGGACGGCACTATGGCTACACCTTC

V gene: TRBV10-3
D gene: .
J gene: TRBJ1-1
clone size: .
CDR3 length: 13
CDR3 protein: CAISGQVNTEAFF
CDR3 DNA: TGTGCCATCAGTGGACAGGTGAACACTGAAGCTTTCTTT

V gene: TRBV12-3/TRBV12-4
D gene: .
J gene: TRBJ1-1
clone size: few
CDR3 length: 12
CDR3 protein: CASSLGQYEAFF
CDR3 DNA: TGTGCCAGCAGTTTAGGGCAGTATGAAGCTTTCTTT

V gene: TRBV27
D gene: .
J gene: TRBJ1-1
clone size: .
CDR3 length: 14
CDR3 protein: CASSPLSAGTEAFF
CDR3 DNA: TGTGCCAGCAGTCCCCTGTCGGCTGGCACTGAAGCTTTCTTT

V gene: TRBV28
D gene: .
J gene: TRBJ1-5
clone size: .
CDR3 length: 13
CDR3 protein: CASSGGGNQPQHF
CDR3 DNA: TGTGCCAGCAGTGGGGGGGGCAATCAGCCCCAGCATTTT

V gene: TRBV3-1/TRBV3-2
D gene: .
J gene: TRBJ1-3
clone size: .
CDR3 length: 15
CDR3 protein: CASSSGQKSGNTIYF
CDR3 DNA: TGTGCCAGCAGCTCCGGACAAAAATCTGGAAACACCATATATTTT

V gene: TRBV7-9
D gene: .
J gene: TRBJ1-2
clone size: once
CDR3 length: 13
CDR3 protein: CASSLSETYGYTF
CDR3 DNA: TGTGCCAGCAGCTTATCGGAAACCTATGGCTACACCTTC

V gene: TRBV6-1
D gene: TRBD1
J gene: TRBJ1-1
clone size: .
CDR3 length: 14
CDR3 protein: CASSEGQENTEAFF
CDR3 DNA: TGTGCCAGCAGTGAGGGACAGGAGAACACTGAAGCTTTCTTT

V gene: TRBV5-4
D gene: TRBD1
J gene: TRBJ1-4
clone size: once
CDR3 length: 15
CDR3 protein: CASSTSTGSNEKLFF
CDR3 DNA: TGTGCCAGCAGCACCTCGACAGGGTCTAATGAAAAACTGTTTTTT

V gene: TRBV5-7
D gene: .
J gene: TRBJ1-2
clone size: .
CDR3 length: 15
CDR3 protein: CASSLIFDRNYGYTF
CDR3 DNA: TGTGCCAGCAGCTTAATATTCGACAGAAACTATGGCTACACCTTC

V gene: TRBV5-4
D gene: .
J gene: TRBJ1-1
clone size: .
CDR3 length: 15
CDR3 protein: CASSLGRTVNTEAFF
CDR3 DNA: TGTGCCAGCAGCTTGGGAAGGACGGTTAACACTGAAGCTTTCTTT

V gene: TRBV30
D gene: TRBD2
J gene: TRBJ2-7
clone size: .
CDR3 length: 14
CDR3 protein: CAWSGTSGAYEQYF
CDR3 DNA: TGTGCCTGGAGTGGGACTAGCGGGGCCTACGAGCAGTACTTC

V gene: TRBV3-1/TRBV3-2
D gene: TRBD1
J gene: TRBJ2-7
clone size: .
CDR3 length: 18
CDR3 protein: CASSLGADRGPSSYEQYF
CDR3 DNA: TGTGCCAGCAGCCTCGGCGCCGACAGGGGGCCAAGCTCCTACGAGCAGTACTTC

V gene: TRBV9
D gene: .
J gene: TRBJ2-3
clone size: once
CDR3 length: 16
CDR3 protein: CASSEGTAISTDTQYF
CDR3 DNA: TGTGCCAGCAGCGAGGGGACGGCTATTAGCACAGATACGCAGTATTTT